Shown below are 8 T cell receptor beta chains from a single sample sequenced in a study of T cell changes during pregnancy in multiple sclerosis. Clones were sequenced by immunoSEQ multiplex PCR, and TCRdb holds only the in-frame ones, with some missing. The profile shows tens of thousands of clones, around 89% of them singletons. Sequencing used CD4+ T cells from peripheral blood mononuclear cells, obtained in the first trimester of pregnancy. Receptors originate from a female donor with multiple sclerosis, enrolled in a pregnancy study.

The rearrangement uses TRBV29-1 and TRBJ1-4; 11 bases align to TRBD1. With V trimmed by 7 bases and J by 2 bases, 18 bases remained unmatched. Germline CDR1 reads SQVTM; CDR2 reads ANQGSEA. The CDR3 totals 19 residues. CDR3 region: CSARLNLGQGVNTNEKLFF. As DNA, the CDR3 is TGCAGCGCACGCCTGAACCTGGGACAGGGGGTGAACACTAATGAAAAACTGTTTTTT.

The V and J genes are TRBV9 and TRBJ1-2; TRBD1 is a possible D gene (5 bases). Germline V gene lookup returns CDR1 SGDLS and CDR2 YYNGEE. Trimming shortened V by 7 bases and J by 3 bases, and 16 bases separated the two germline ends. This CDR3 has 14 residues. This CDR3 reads CASPKRGSDYGYTF. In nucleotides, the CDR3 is TGTGCCAGCCCCAAGCGGGGGTCGGACTATGGCTACACCTTC.

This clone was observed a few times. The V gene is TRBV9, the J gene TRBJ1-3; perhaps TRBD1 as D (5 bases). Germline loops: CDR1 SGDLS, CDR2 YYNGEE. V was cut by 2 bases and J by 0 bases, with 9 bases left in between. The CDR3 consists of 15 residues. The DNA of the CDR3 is TGTGCCAGCAGCGTGACAGCGGGCTCTGGAAACACCATATATTTT. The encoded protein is CASSVTAGSGNTIYF.

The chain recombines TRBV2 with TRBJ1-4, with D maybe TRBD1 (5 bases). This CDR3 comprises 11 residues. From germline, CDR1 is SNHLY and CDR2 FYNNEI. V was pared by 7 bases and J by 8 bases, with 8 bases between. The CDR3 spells CASKQEEKLFF. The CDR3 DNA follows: TGTGCCAGCAAACAGGAAGAAAAACTGTTTTTT.

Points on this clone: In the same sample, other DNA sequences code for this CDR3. CDR3 amino acids: CASSLSGTGNTEAFF. The CDR3 DNA follows: TGCGCCAGCAGCTTATCCGGGACTGGGAACACTGAAGCTTTCTTT. The chain has TRBV5-1 and TRBJ1-1; TRBD1 might be the D (5 bases). Germline CDR1 is SGHRS and CDR2 is YFSETQ. The V end lost 2 bases, the J end lost 1 base, and 12 bases lay between the germline ends. This CDR3 has 15 amino acids.

CDR3: CASSLEGWDGYTF. Here the CDR3 DNA reads TGTGCCAGCAGCTTAGAGGGGTGGGATGGCTACACCTTC. The rearrangement links TRBV7-9 to TRBJ1-2; D is possibly TRBD1 (5 bases). The CDR3 is 13 amino acids. The germline V gene has CDR1 SEHNR and CDR2 FQNEAQ (reference sequence). Trimming pared 1 base from V and 6 bases from J, leaving 9 bases between.

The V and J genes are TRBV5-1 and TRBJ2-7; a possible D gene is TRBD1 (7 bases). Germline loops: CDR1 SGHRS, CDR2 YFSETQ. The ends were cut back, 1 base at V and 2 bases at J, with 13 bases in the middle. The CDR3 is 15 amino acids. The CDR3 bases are TGCGCCAGCAGCTTGTTGGAGGGGGCCCCCTACGAGCAGTACTTC. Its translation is CASSLLEGAPYEQYF.

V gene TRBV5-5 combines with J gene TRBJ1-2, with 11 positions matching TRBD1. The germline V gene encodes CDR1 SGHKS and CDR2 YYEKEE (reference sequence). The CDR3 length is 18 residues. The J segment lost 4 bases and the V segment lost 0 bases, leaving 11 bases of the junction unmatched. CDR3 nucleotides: TGTGCCAGCAGCTTGGAGAGGGGTGGACAGGGGGCAATCTATGGCTACACCTTC. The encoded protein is CASSLERGGQGAIYGYTF.